The 18 T cell receptor beta chains reported below all come from one sample, sequenced in a study of T cell repertoires in ileal Crohn's disease. Assay used: immunoSEQ multiplex PCR; TCRdb lists only in-frame clones, some missing. The sample yields about 7,700 clones, around four fifths seen once. This sample's time point: proximal margin of the surgical specimen (macroscopically non-inflamed). The sample consisted of ileal tissue. These TCRs come from an adult with Crohn's disease.

J is TRBJ1-2 and V is TRBV9, with D uncertain. Trimming removed 4 bases from V and 6 bases from J, with 22 bases in between. Germline V gene data show CDR1 as SGDLS and CDR2 as YYNGEE. The CDR3 length is 16 residues. The DNA for the CDR3 is TGTGCCAGCAGCCTTAGGAGCTGGACGGGGTCGGATGGCTACACCTTC. The encoded protein is CASSLRSWTGSDGYTF.

This clone appeared once. The V and J genes are TRBV19 and TRBJ2-5; D may correspond to TRBD1 or TRBD2 (5 bases each). This CDR3 has 16 amino acids. Trimming left V 9 bases short and J 5 bases short, with 25 bases between. Germline V gives CDR1 LNHDA, CDR2 SQIVND (reference sequence). CDR3 protein: CASKPGLKGTGETQYF. In DNA form, the CDR3 reads TGTGCCAGCAAACCAGGGTTGAAGGGGACGGGGGAGACCCAGTACTTC.

This clone showed up just a few times. V usage is TRBV11-2 and J usage is TRBJ1-1; maybe TRBD1 (6 bases). Deletions cut 1 base from V and 1 base from J, with 16 bases between. The V gene's germline CDR1 is SGHAT and CDR2 FQNNGV. The CDR3 is made up of 17 amino acids. CDR3 nucleotides: TGTGCCAGCAGCTTAGGGATAACAGGGAGTAGGAACACTGAAGCTTTCTTT. Translation gives CASSLGITGSRNTEAFF.

Note on this clone: At the DNA level, this CDR3 is encoded by other sequences in the same sample as well. V gene TRBV7-9 combines with J gene TRBJ1-2, with unresolved D. This CDR3 contains 14 residues. Between the trimmed V and J ends, which lost 5 bases and 2 bases, there was a span of 12 bases. The germline CDR1 and CDR2 sequences are SEHNR and FQNEAQ (reference sequence). Here the CDR3 reads CASSPSGGNYGYTF. The DNA of the CDR3 is TGTGCCAGCAGCCCCTCCGGCGGGAACTATGGCTACACCTTC.

This clone has just one count. V usage is TRBV2 and J usage is TRBJ1-2; TRBD1 is a possible D gene (5 bases). The CDR3 is made up of 13 amino acids. Between the trimmed V and J ends, which lost 5 bases and 2 bases, there was a span of 9 bases. Germline V CDR1 and CDR2: SNHLY, FYNNEI. The chain's CDR3 is CASSPQANYGYTF. For the CDR3, the DNA is TGTGCCAGCAGTCCACAGGCAAACTATGGCTACACCTTC.

The V gene is TRBV19, the J gene TRBJ2-7; 12 positions agree with TRBD2. Per germline, CDR1 LNHDA and CDR2 SQIVND (reference sequence). V lost 3 bases, J lost 2 bases, and 2 bases stayed unmatched. The CDR3 totals 15 residues. The CDR3 DNA reads TGTGCCAGTAGTATCGGACTAGCGGGGACCTACGAGCAGTACTTC. Translation gives CASSIGLAGTYEQYF.

The chain links TRBV14 to TRBJ2-7; possibly TRBD2 for D (5 bases). Trimming pared 5 bases from V and 2 bases from J, leaving 13 bases between. This CDR3 is built from 14 residues. Germline-derived CDR1 and CDR2 are SGHDN and FVKESK. This chain's CDR3 is CASSSRVGTYEQYF. CDR3 DNA sequence: TGTGCCAGCAGCTCGCGGGTGGGGACCTACGAGCAGTACTTC.

Turning to this clone: Compared with germline, one end of the junction differs, possibly owing to a read error. This chain uses TRBV7-7 with TRBJ2-5, with a weak D call TRBD1 (7 bases). The CDR3 has 17 residues. Per germline, CDR1 SSHAT and CDR2 FNYEAQ (reference sequence). CDR3 nucleotide sequence: TGTGCTAGCAGCCCGGGGGCAGGGCAGGGGGTCGGAGAGACCCAGTACTTC. The encoded protein is CASSPGAGQGVGETQYF.

The chain links TRBV7-2 to TRBJ2-3; D may be TRBD2 (6 bases). Trimming left V 5 bases short and J 2 bases short, with 11 bases between. Germline V gene sequence: CDR1 SGHTA, CDR2 FQGNSA. The CDR3 contains 14 residues. In DNA form, the CDR3 reads TGTGCCAGCAGCCTCCGGGGGACCACAGATACGCAGTATTTT. Protein product: CASSLRGTTDTQYF.

The sample holds one count of this clone. This chain joins TRBV5-4 and TRBJ2-5; D remains unclear. This CDR3 is 13 amino acids long. CDR1 and CDR2 from the germline V gene are SGHNT and YYREEE (reference sequence). The V end was cut by 4 bases, the J end by 0 bases, with 7 bases between. CDR3 bases: TGTGCCAGCAGCGGTCGGTACCAAGAGACCCAGTACTTC. This translates into CASSGRYQETQYF.

The chain has TRBV10-1 and TRBJ2-7; 8 bases fit TRBD1. Germline CDR1 is WNHNN and CDR2 is SYGVQD (reference sequence). The J segment lost 7 bases and the V segment lost 0 bases, leaving 8 bases of the junction unmatched. This CDR3 contains 15 residues. CDR3 protein: CASSESNQGAGEQYF. CDR3 nucleotides: TGCGCCAGCAGTGAGTCGAACCAGGGGGCAGGGGAGCAGTACTTC.

This clone showed up just once. The V call is TRBV19, the J call TRBJ1-5, with 11 bases matching TRBD1. The junction had 9 bases not matched to a gene; V was cut back by 5 bases and J by 3 bases. This CDR3 region has 17 residues. Per the germline V gene, CDR1 is LNHDA and CDR2 is SQIVND (reference sequence). CDR3 nucleotides: TGTGCCAGTAGTCCCAAGGACAGGGGGCTGAACAATCAGCCCCAGCATTTT. Translation: CASSPKDRGLNNQPQHF.

The sample holds a few counts of this clone. V usage is TRBV6-6 and J usage is TRBJ2-7, with 9 bases fitting TRBD1. Germline-derived CDR1 and CDR2 are MNHNY and SVGAGI (reference sequence). The CDR3 is made up of 13 amino acids. V trimming: 10 bases; J trimming: 4 bases; junction bases outside the gene matches: 8. CDR3 DNA sequence: TGTGCCATCAGCCGGGACAGGGAATACGAGCAGTACTTC. Residues: CAISRDREYEQYF.

The J gene is TRBJ1-1, the V gene TRBV5-6, with D possibly matching TRBD1 (5 bases). There are 12 residues in the CDR3. Germline values: CDR1 SGHDT, CDR2 YYEEEE. V dropped 1 base and J dropped 5 bases, with 6 bases sitting between them. This CDR3 reads CASSLRGTEAFF. CDR3 DNA sequence: TGTGCCAGCAGCTTGAGGGGTACTGAAGCTTTCTTT.

J is TRBJ2-5 and V is TRBV2; 11 positions match TRBD1. This CDR3 has 15 residues. Germline CDR1 reads SNHLY; CDR2 reads FYNNEI. J was trimmed by 0 bases and V by 6 bases; bases with no gene match: 3. The CDR3 nucleotides read TGTGCCAGCAGAGGACAGGGGGCAAACCAAGAGACCCAGTACTTC. Translating gives CASRGQGANQETQYF.

The chain joins TRBV5-6 to TRBJ1-3, with TRBD1 matching over 11 bases. The germline V gene encodes CDR1 SGHDT and CDR2 YYEEEE. This CDR3 is 15 amino acids long. Germline trimming cut 10 bases from V and 2 bases from J; bases unmatched to any gene: 8. In DNA, the CDR3 is TGTGCCGACGGGACAGGGGGTTGGACTGGAAACACCATATATTTT. Translation: CADGTGGWTGNTIYF. Together with reference TRBV5-6 and TRBJ1-3, the CDR3 gives the full variable domain: DAGVTQSPTHLIKTRGQQVTLRCSPKSGHDTVSWYQQALGQGPQFIFQYYEEEERQRGNFPDRFSGHQFPNYSSELNVNALLLGDSALYLCADGTGGWTGNTIYFGEGSWLTVV.

This chain links TRBV11-2 with TRBJ1-1, with D unresolved. V gave up 5 bases and J gave up 5 bases, with 12 bases separating them. The CDR3 loop spans 13 amino acids. From germline, CDR1 is SGHAT and CDR2 FQNNGV. Here the CDR3 DNA reads TGTGCCAGCAGCCTGAGTCGGGGAACTGAAGCTTTCTTT. Its translation is CASSLSRGTEAFF.

V is TRBV6-6 and J is TRBJ1-2, with a weak D call TRBD1 (5 bases). This CDR3 is 13 amino acids long. Trimming left V 6 bases short and J 8 bases short, with 16 bases between. Germline V gene data show CDR1 as MNHNY and CDR2 as SVGAGI (reference sequence). Written as DNA, the CDR3 is TGTGCCAGCAGCCGGGACCGCAGCTTCGGCTACACCTTC. Amino acids: CASSRDRSFGYTF.